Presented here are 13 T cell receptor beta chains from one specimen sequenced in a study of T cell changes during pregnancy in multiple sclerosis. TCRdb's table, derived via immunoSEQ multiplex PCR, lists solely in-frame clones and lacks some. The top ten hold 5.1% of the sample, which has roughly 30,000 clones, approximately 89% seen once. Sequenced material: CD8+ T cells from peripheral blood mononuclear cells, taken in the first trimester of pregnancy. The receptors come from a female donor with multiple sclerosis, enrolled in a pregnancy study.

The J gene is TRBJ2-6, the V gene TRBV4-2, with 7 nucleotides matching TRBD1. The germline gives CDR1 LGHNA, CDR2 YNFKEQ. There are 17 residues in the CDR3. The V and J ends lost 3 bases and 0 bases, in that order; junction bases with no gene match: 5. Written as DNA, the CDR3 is TGTGCCAGCAGCCAGGGGGACAGCACCTCTGGGGCCAACGTCCTGACTTTC. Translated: CASSQGDSTSGANVLTF.

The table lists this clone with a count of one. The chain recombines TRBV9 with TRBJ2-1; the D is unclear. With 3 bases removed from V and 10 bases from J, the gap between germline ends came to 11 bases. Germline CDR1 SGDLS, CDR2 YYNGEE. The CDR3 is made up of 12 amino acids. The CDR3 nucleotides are TGTGCCAGCAGCGACTCCGTGCACGAGCAGTTCTTC. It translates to CASSDSVHEQFF.

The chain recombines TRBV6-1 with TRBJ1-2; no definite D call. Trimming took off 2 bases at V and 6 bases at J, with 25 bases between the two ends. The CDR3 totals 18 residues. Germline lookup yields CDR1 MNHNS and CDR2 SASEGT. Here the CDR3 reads CASSESRWMRQRLNGYTF. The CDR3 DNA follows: TGTGCCAGCAGTGAAAGTCGTTGGATGAGGCAGCGTTTAAATGGCTACACCTTC.

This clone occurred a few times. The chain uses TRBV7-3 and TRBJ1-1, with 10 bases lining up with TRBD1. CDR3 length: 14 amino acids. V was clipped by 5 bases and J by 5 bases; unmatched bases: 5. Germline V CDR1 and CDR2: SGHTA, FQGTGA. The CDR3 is CASSHPGQGTEAFF. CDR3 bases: TGTGCCAGCAGCCACCCGGGACAGGGGACTGAAGCTTTCTTT.

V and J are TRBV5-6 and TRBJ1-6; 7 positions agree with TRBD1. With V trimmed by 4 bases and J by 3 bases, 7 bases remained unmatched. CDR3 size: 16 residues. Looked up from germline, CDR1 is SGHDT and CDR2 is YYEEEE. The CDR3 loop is CASSNGDSLYNSPLHF. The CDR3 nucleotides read TGTGCCAGCAGCAACGGGGACAGCCTCTATAATTCACCCCTCCACTTT.

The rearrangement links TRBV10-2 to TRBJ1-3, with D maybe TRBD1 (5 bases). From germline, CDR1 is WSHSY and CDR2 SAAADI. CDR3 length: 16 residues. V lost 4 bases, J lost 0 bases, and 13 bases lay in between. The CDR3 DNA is TGCGCCAGCAGTGGGTTACAGGACCTCTCTGGAAACACCATATATTTT. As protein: CASSGLQDLSGNTIYF.

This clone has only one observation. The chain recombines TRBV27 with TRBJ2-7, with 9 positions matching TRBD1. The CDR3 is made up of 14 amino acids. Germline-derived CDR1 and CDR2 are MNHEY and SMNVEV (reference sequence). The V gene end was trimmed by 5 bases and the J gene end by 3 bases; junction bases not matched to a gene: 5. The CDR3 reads CASSHPGQGYEQYF. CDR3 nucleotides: TGTGCCAGCAGTCATCCGGGACAGGGCTACGAGCAGTACTTC.

This CDR3 reads CASSLRQSNQPQHF. CDR3 DNA sequence: TGTGCCAGCAGCTTAAGACAGAGCAATCAGCCCCAGCATTTT. The rearrangement uses TRBV13 and TRBJ1-5, with D perhaps TRBD1 (5 bases). Trimming took 2 bases from V and 1 from J, leaving 6 bases between them. The CDR3 is 14 residues long. Germline-derived CDR1 and CDR2 are PRHDT and FYEKMQ (reference sequence). The full variable domain, with the rest looked up from reference TRBV13 and TRBJ1-5, is AAGVIQSPRHLIKEKRETATLKCYPIPRHDTVYWYQQGPGQDPQFLISFYEKMQSDKGSIPDRFSAQQFSDYHSELNMSSLELGDSALYFCASSLRQSNQPQHFGDGTRLSIL.

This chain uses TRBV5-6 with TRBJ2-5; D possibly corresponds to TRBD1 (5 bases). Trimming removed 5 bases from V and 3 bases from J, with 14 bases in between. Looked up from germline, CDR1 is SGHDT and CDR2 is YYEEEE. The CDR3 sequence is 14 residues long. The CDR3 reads CASRSQGPKETQYF. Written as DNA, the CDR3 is TGTGCCAGCAGGAGCCAGGGCCCCAAAGAGACCCAGTACTTC.

The CDR3 coding sequence is TGTGCCAGCAGTTATTGGCTAGCGGGAGTAGAAGATACGCAGTATTTT. Its translation: CASSYWLAGVEDTQYF. The gene calls are TRBV6-6 and TRBJ2-3, with 10 bases matching TRBD2. V was clipped by 3 bases and J by 5 bases; unmatched bases: 8. Germline V gene sequence: CDR1 MNHNY, CDR2 SVGAGI (reference sequence). The CDR3 has 16 amino acids.

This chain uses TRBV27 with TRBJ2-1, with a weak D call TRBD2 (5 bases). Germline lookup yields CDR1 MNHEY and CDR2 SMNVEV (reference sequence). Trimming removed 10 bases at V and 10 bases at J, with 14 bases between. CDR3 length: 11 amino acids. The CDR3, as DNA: TGTGCCACCACCACGGGGAGCGAGCAGTTCTTC. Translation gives CATTTGSEQFF.

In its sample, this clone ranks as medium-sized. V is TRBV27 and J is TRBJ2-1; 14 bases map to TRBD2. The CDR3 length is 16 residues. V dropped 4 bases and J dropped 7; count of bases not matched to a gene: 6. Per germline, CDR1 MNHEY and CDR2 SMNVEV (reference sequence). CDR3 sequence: CASSSGRLAGGNEQFF. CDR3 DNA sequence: TGTGCCAGCAGTTCCGGAAGACTAGCGGGAGGGAATGAGCAGTTCTTC.

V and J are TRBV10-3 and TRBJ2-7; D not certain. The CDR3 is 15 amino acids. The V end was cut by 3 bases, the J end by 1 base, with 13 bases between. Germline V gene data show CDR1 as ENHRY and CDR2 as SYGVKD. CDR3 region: CAISDSVTRSYEQYF. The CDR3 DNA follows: TGTGCCATCAGTGATTCCGTTACACGATCCTACGAGCAGTACTTC.